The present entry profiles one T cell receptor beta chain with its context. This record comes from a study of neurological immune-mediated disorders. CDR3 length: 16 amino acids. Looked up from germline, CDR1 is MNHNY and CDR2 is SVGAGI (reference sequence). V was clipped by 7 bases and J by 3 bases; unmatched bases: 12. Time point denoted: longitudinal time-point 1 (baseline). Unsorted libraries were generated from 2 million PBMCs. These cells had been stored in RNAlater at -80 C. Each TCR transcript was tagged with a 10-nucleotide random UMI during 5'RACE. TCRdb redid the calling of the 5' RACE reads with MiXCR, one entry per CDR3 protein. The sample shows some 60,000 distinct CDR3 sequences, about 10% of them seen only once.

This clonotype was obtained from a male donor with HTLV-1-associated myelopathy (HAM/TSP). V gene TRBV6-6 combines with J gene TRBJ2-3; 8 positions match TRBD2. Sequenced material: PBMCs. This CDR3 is CASTLSGASETDTQYF. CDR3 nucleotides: TGTGCCAGCACCCTTAGCGGGGCAAGCGAGACAGATACGCAGTATTTT.